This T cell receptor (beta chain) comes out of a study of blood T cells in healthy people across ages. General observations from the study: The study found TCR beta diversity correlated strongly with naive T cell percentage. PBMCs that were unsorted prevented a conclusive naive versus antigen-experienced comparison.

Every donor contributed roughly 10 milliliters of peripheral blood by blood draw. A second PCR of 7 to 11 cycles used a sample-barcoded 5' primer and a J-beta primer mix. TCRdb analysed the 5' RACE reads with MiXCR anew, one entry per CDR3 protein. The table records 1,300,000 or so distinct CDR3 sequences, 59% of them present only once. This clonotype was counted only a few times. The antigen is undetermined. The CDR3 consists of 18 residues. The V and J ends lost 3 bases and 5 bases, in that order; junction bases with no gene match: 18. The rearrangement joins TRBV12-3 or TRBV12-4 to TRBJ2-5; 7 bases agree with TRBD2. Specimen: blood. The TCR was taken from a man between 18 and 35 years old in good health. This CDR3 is CASSLSLGVGGLGETQYF. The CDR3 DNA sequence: TGTGCCAGCAGTTTGTCTCTTGGGGTCGGAGGACTAGGGGAGACCCAGTACTTC.